This T cell receptor beta chain was obtained from a study of graft-versus-host responses after intestinal transplantation. Study findings and constraints: Peak circulating GvH clone levels tracked with early post-transplant HvG declines.

A word on this clone: Its cognate antigen is unknown.

Germline trimming cut 1 base from V and 7 bases from J; bases unmatched to any gene: 6. The CDR3 loop spans 16 amino acids. The germline gives CDR1 SNHLY, CDR2 FYNNEI. Clones were read by immunoSEQ multiplex PCR, and TCRdb kept only the in-frame ones, dropping some. This table holds more than 80,000 clones, about 85% found once. The material sequenced was unstimulated CD4+ T cells sorted from spleen or lymph node cells, taken before transplant. The sequence derives from a human donor who was the organ donor for an intestinal transplant. V usage is TRBV2 and J usage is TRBJ2-1; 11 nucleotides match TRBD2. CDR3 DNA sequence: TGTGCCAGCAGTGAAGGGGGTAGCGGGGGGGCGAATGAGCAGTTCTTC. This gives the protein CASSEGGSGGANEQFF.